A single sample gave rise to the 4 T cell receptor beta chains below, sequenced in a study of tumor-infiltrating lymphocytes in primary liver carcinoma. Both blood RNA, taken from unsorted whole blood, and germline DNA were extracted. The authors made TCR beta cDNA from 400 to 550 ng total RNA with a constant-region primer. It was through three nested multiplex PCR rounds of slightly modified ARM-PCR that TCR beta libraries arose. Forward primers for TRBV1-TRBV30 and a C-beta reverse primer served the first two PCR rounds, at about 10 cycles each. Each CDR3 protein gets one entry after TCRdb re-called the multiplex PCR reads with MiXCR. The table records more than 150,000 distinct CDR3 sequences, less than 65% of them present only once. The material sequenced was peripheral blood. The receptors were sampled from a man aged 35 to 55 with primary liver carcinoma and hepatitis B virus infection.

In regard to this clonotype: The CDR3 does not close with the conserved phenylalanine or tryptophan, likely indicating a read error. The chain is built from TRBV19 and TRBJ2-7, with D tentatively TRBD2 (5 bases). The germline gives CDR1 LNHDA, CDR2 SQIVND (reference sequence). This CDR3 comprises 16 residues. The V gene lost 6 bases and the J gene lost 0 bases, with 18 bases spanning the gap. The CDR3 DNA reads as TGTGCCAGTAGCACCCGCTGGGAGTATGACTCCTACGAGCAGTACCTC. It specifies CASSTRWEYDSYEQYL.

This clonotype was counted a few times. This may be a read error: a much more frequent sequence differs by one nucleotide. This sequence joins TRBV6-5 and TRBJ1-4; no firm D call. This CDR3 is 15 amino acids long. Germline CDR1 MNHEY, CDR2 SVGAGI. CDR3 coding DNA: TGTGCCAGCAGTTACGAGGAGGGTCCTAATGAAAAACTGTCTTTT. Translated, it gives CASSYEEGPNEKLSF.

The rearrangement links TRBV6-1 to TRBJ2-7, with 11 positions matching TRBD2. The CDR3 runs 14 residues. Germline CDR1 and CDR2: MNHNS and SASEGT. The V gene end was trimmed by 10 bases and the J gene end by 3 bases; junction bases not matched to a gene: 8. CDR3 region: CATTLAGADYEQYF. The CDR3, as DNA: TGTGCCACCACACTAGCGGGAGCGGACTACGAGCAGTACTTC.

As for this clonotype: This is likely a read error, given that the CDR3 carries no conserved phenylalanine or tryptophan at its end. The DNA is left out, because the CDR3 cannot be placed on it with certainty; the CDR3 is given as TCRdb lists it. V usage is TRBV6-6 and J usage is TRBJ2-2; the table's D call, TRBD2, was not checked against the DNA. CDR1 is MNHNY and CDR2 is SVGAGI in the germline V gene (reference sequence). The CDR3 has 15 residues if both end residues are counted. The CDR3: CASSYVGAGSGELFY.